This T cell receptor (beta chain) came from a study of T cell responses to AZD1222 COVID-19 vaccine. The wider study: Second-dose intervals near 4 or 12 weeks were combined. Whole-study findings and limits: Donors in the cohort were predominantly white British and more often female, and clonal diversity was possibly underestimated. Increases in Spike-specific TCR breadth and depth were seen after two AZD1222 doses.

Libraries were prepared by immunoSEQ multiplex PCR; TCRdb keeps only in-frame clonotypes and omits some of them. The repertoire consists of about 97,000 clones, with around 89% occurring once and the leading ten covering approximately 7%. The CDR3 is 13 amino acids. Germline-derived CDR1 and CDR2 are SGHTA and FQGTGA. The V end lost 5 bases, the J end lost 6 bases, and 8 bases lay between the germline ends. This clone was counted a single time. As yet, its antigen is unknown. V gene TRBV7-3 combines with J gene TRBJ1-6; D ambiguous. The receptor's source is an adult in good health. The source material was peripheral blood, sampled on day 0 of AZD1222 vaccination. The CDR3 DNA sequence: TGTGCCAGCAGCCGGGCAGCTAATTCACCCCTCCACTTT. Protein sequence: CASSRAANSPLHF.